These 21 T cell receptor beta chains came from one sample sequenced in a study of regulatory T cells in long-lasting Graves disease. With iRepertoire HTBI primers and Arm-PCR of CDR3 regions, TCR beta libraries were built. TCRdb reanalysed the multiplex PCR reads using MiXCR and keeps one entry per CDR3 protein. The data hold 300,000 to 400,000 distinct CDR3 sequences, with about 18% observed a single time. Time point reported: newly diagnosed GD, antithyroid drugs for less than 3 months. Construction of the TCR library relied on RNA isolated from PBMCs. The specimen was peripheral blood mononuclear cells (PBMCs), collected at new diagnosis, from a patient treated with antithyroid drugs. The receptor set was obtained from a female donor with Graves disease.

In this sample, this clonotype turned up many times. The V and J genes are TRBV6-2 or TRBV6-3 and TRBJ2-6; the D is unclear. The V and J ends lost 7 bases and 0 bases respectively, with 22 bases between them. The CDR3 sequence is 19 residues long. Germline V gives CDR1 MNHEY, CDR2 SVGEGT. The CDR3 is CASTMRSDPMFSGANVLTF. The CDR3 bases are TGTGCCAGCACCATGAGATCCGACCCGATGTTCTCTGGGGCCAACGTCCTGACTTTC.

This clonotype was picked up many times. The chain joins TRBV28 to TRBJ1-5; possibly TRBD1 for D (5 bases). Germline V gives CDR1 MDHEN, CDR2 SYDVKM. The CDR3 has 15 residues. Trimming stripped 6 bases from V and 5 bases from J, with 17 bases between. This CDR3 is CASSRVRLGDQPQHF. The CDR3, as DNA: TGTGCCAGCAGCCGCGTCAGGTTGGGGGATCAGCCCCAGCATTTT.

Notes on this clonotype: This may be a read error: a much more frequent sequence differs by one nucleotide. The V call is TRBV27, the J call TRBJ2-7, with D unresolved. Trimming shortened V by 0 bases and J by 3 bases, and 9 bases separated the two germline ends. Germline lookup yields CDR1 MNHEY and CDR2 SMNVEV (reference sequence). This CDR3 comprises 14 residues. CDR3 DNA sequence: TGTGCCAGCAGTTTATCGTGGGATGGCTACGAGCAGTACTTC. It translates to CASSLSWDGYEQYF.

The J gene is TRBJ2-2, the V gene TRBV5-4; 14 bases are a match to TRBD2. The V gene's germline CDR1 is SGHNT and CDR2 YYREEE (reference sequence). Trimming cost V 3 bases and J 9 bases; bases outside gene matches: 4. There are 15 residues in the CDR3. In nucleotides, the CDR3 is TGTGCCAGCAGCTCGACTAGCGGGAGGGCCCGGGAGCTGTTTTTT. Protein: CASSSTSGRARELFF. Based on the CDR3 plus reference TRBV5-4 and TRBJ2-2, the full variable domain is ETGVTQSPTHLIKTRGQQVTLRCSSQSGHNTVSWYQQALGQGPQFIFQYYREEENGRGNFPPRFSGLQFPNYSSELNVNALELDDSALYLCASSSTSGRARELFFGEGSRLTVL.

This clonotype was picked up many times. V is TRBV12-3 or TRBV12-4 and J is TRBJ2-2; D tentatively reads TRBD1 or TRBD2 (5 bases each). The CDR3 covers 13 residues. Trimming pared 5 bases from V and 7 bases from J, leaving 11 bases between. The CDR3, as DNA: TGTGCCAGCAGTCCGGGGACGTACGGGGAGCTGTTTTTT. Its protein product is CASSPGTYGELFF.

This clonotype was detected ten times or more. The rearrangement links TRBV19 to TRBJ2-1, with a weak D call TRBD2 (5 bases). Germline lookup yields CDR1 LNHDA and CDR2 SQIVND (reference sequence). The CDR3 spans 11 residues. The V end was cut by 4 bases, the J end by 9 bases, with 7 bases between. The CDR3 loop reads CASSKSGEQFF. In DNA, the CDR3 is TGTGCCAGTAGTAAAAGCGGTGAGCAGTTCTTC. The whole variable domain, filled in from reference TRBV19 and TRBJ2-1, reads DGGITQSPKYLFRKEGQNVTLSCEQNLNHDAMYWYRQDPGQGLRLIYYSQIVNDFQKGDIAEGYSVSREKKESFPLTVTSAQKNPTAFYLCASSKSGEQFFGPGTRLTVL.

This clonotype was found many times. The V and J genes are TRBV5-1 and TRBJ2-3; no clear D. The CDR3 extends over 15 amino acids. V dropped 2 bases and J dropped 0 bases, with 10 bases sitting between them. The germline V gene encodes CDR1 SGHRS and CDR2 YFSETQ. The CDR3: CASSFRTGSTDTQYF. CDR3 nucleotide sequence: TGCGCCAGCAGCTTTAGAACCGGGAGCACAGATACGCAGTATTTT.

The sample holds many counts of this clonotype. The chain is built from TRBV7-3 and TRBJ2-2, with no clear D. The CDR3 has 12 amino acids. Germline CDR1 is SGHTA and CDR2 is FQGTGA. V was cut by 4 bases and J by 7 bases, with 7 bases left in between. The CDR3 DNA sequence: TGTGCCAGCAGCTCACCGGGCGGGGAGCTGTTTTTT. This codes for CASSSPGGELFF.

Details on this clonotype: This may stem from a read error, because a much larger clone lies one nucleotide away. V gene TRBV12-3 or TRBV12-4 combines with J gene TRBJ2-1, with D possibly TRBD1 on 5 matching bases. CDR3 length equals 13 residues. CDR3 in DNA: TGTGTCAGCAGTTTATCAGGGTTGACTGAGCAGTTCTTC. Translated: CVSSLSGLTEQFF.

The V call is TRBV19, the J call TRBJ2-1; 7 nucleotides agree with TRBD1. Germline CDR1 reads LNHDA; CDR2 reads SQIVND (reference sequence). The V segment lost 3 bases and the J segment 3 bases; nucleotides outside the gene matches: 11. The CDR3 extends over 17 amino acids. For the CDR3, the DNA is TGTGCCAGTAGTATTATGTTCGGGACAGAGTTCTACAATGAGCAGTTCTTC. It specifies CASSIMFGTEFYNEQFF.

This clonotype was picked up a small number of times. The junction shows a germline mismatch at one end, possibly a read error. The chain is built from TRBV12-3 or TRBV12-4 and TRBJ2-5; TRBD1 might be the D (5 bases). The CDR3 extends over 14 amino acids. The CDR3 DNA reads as TGTGCCAGCAGTTTCGTGGCAGGGAAAGAGACCCAGCACTTC. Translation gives CASSFVAGKETQHF.

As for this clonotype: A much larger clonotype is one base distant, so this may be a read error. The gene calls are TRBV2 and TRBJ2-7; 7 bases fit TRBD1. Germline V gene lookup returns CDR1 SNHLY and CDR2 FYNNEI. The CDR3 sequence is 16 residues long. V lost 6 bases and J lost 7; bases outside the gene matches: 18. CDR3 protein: CASSQEGQGVGNEQYF. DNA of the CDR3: TGTGCCAGCAGCCAAGAAGGGCAGGGGGTAGGCAATGAGCAGTACTTC. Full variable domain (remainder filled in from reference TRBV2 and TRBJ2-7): EPEVTQTPSHQVTQMGQEVILRCVPISNHLYFYWYRQILGQKVEFLVSFYNNEISEKSEIFDDQFSVERPDGSNFTLKIRSTKLEDSAMYFCASSQEGQGVGNEQYFGPGTRLTVT.

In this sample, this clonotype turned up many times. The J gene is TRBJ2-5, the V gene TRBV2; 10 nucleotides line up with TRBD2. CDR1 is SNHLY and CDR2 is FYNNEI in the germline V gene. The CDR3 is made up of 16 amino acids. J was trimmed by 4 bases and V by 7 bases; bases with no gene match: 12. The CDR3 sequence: CASKRSSGRSGETQYF. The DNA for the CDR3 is TGTGCCAGCAAGCGGTCTAGCGGGAGATCAGGAGAGACCCAGTACTTC.

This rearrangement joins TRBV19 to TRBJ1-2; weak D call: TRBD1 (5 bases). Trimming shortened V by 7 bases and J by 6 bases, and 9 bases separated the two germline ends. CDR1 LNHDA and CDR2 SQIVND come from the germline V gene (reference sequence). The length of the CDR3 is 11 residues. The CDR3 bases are TGTGCCAGTAAATGGGGGGATGGCTACACCTTC. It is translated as CASKWGDGYTF.

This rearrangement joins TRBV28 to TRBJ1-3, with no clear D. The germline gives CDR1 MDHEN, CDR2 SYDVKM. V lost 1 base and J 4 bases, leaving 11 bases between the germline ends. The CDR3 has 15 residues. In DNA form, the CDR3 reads TGTGCCAGCAGTTTATCGGGTCCGAGGGGAAACACCATATATTTT. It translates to CASSLSGPRGNTIYF.

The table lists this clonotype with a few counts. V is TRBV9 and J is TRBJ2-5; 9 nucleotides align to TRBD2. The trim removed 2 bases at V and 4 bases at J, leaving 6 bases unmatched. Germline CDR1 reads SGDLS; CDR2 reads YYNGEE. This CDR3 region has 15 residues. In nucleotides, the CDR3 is TGTGCCAGCAGCGTCGGACTAGCGATTGTAGAGACCCAGTACTTC. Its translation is CASSVGLAIVETQYF.

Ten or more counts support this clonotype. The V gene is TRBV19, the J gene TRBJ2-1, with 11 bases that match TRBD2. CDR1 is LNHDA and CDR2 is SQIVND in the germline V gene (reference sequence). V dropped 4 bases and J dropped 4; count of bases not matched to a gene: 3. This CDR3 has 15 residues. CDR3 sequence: CASSTTSGGYNEQFF. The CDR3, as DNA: TGTGCCAGTAGTACAACTAGCGGGGGTTACAATGAGCAGTTCTTC.

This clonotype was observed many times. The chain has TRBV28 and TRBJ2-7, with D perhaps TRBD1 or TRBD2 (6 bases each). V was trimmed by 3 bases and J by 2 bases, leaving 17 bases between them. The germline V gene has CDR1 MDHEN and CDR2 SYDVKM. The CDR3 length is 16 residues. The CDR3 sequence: CASSLRGAGPTYEQYF. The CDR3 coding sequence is TGTGCCAGCAGTTTGAGGGGGGCGGGCCCTACCTACGAGCAGTACTTC.

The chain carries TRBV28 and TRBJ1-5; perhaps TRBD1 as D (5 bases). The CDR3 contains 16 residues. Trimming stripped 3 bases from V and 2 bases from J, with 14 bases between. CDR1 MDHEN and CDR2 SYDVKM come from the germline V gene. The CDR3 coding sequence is TGTGCCAGCAGTTTTGGTGGCAGGGAAGGCAATCAGCCCCAGCATTTT. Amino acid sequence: CASSFGGREGNQPQHF.

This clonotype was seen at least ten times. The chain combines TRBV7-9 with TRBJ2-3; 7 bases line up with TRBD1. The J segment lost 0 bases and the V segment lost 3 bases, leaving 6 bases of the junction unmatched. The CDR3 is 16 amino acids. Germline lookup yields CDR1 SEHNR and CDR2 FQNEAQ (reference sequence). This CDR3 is CASSFRSGQSTDTQYF. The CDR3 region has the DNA TGTGCCAGCAGCTTTCGCTCGGGACAGAGCACAGATACGCAGTATTTT.

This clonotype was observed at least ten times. The CDR3 DNA sequence: TGTGCCAGTTGTGTTATGGTCGGCGACACTGAAGCTTTCTTT. Its protein is CASCVMVGDTEAFF. The chain combines TRBV12-3 or TRBV12-4 with TRBJ1-1; D not certain. The CDR3 sequence is 14 residues long. Trimming took off 9 bases at V and 3 bases at J, with 17 bases between the two ends.